Included here is one T cell receptor beta chain sequence, with context. No antigen is known for it. Trimming removed 2 bases at V and 0 bases at J, with 5 bases between. Germline CDR1 SGHRS, CDR2 YFSETQ. This CDR3 is 13 amino acids long. These data belong to a study of cytomegalovirus exposure and HLA in healthy donors. Study details: The approximately 120 validation repertoires, a later analysis reported, used the same platform as the 550 to 700 repertoires from the first cohort. Study conclusions and caveats: Among the CMV-associated chains, a few were confirmed in vitro as specific for CMV antigens. That first-cohort TCR clusters tended to co-occur in the 120 or so validation repertoires was found in a later analysis.

Repertoires were generated with immunoSEQ multiplex PCR, while TCRdb's copy carries only in-frame clones and drops some. Of 71,000 or so clones in the sample, about 94% were seen once. It was the approximately 130-subject validation cohort, separate from the roughly 700-subject first cohort, to which the donors belonged. The clonotype comes from a man aged 18-30 years in good health and CMV-seropositive. Sequencing was performed on PBMCs. This chain links TRBV5-1 with TRBJ2-5, with D uncertain. CDR3 nucleotide sequence: TGCGCCAGCAGCTTCCTGTACCAAGAGACCCAGTACTTC. Its protein product is CASSFLYQETQYF.